This entry is about one TCR beta chain. Its antigen is not identified. The protocol was immunoSEQ multiplex PCR, while the TCRdb copy is restricted to in-frame clones and leaves out a portion. The data show approximately 150,000 clones, with about 83% seen just once and roughly 1.4% held by the top ten. A roughly 120-subject validation cohort, separate from the roughly 670-subject first cohort, supplied the donors. The J segment lost 10 bases and the V segment lost 0 bases, leaving 5 bases of the junction unmatched. Germline values: CDR1 SGDLS, CDR2 YYNGEE. The CDR3 has 15 residues. The sample originates from a study of cytomegalovirus exposure and HLA in healthy donors. Whole-study findings and limits: A later analysis found first-cohort TCR clusters tended to co-occur in the roughly 120 validation repertoires.

This chain connects TRBV9 to TRBJ1-6, with 9 bases aligning to TRBD1. The receptor comes from a woman in her 30s in good health and CMV-seronegative. Material for sequencing was PBMCs. CDR3 bases: TGTGCCAGCAGCGTAGAGACAGGGGGTCGCTCACCCCTCCACTTT. Translating it yields CASSVETGGRSPLHF.